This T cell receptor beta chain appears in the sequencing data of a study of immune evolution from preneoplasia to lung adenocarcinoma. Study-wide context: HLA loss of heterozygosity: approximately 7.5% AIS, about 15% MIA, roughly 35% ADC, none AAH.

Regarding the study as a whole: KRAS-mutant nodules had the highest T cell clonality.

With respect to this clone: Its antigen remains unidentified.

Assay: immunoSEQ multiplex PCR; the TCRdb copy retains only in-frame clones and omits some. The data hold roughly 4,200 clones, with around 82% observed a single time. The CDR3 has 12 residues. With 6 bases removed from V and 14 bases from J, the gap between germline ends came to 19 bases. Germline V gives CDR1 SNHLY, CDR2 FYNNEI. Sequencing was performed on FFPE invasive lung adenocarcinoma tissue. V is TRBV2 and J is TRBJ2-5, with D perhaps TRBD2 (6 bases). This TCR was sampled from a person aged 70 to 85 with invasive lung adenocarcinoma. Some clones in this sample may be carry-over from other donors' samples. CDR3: CASSGVSWRAYF. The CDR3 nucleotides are TGTGCCAGCAGCGGGGTATCGTGGAGGGCCTACTTC. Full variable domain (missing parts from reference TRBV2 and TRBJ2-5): EPEVTQTPSHQVTQMGQEVILRCVPISNHLYFYWYRQILGQKVEFLVSFYNNEISEKSEIFDDQFSVERPDGSNFTLKIRSTKLEDSAMYFCASSGVSWRAYFGPGTRLLVL.